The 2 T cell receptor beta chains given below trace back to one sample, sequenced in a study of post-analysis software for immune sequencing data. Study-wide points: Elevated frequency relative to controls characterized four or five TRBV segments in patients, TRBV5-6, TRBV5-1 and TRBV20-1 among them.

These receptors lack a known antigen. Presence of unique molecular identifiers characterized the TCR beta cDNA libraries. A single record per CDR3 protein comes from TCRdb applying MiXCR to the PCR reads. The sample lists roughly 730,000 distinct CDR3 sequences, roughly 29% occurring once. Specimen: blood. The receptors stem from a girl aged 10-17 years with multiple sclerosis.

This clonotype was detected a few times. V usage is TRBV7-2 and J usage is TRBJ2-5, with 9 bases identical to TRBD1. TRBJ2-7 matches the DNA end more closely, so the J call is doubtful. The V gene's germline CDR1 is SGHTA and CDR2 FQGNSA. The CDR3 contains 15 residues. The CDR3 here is CASSLGGQGFYEQYF. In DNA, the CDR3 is TGTGCCAGCAGCTTAGGTGGACAGGGGTTCTACGAGCAGTACTTC.

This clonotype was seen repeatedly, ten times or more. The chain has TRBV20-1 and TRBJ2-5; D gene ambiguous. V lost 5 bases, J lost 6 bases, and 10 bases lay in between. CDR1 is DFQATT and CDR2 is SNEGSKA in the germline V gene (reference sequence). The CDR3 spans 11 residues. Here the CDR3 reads CSAPIGQTQYF. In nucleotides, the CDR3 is TGCAGTGCTCCGATAGGGCAGACCCAGTACTTC.